This TCR beta chain was sequenced during a study of immune evolution from preneoplasia to lung adenocarcinoma. Generated by immunoSEQ multiplex PCR, the TCRdb table keeps only in-frame clones and is missing some. The table lists 10,000 or so clones, about four fifths of them singletons, with roughly 10% in the top ten. The study's findings and limits: Normal lung had the highest top T cell clone frequencies. KRAS-mutant nodules had the highest T cell clonality.

This clone turned up a few times. Antigen: not known. Source material: FFPE minimally invasive lung adenocarcinoma tissue. The TCR was taken from a donor at least 70 years old with lung adenocarcinoma.

Here the CDR3 reads CATSPRNPGQGRDTQYF. CDR3 coding DNA: TGTGCCACCAGCCCAAGGAACCCGGGACAGGGGAGAGATACGCAGTATTTT. The chain joins TRBV15 to TRBJ2-3, with 10 bases lining up with TRBD1. V was pared by 5 bases and J by 5 bases, with 13 bases of the junction left unmatched. CDR1 and CDR2 from the germline V gene are LNHNV and YYDKDF (reference sequence). The CDR3 covers 17 residues.